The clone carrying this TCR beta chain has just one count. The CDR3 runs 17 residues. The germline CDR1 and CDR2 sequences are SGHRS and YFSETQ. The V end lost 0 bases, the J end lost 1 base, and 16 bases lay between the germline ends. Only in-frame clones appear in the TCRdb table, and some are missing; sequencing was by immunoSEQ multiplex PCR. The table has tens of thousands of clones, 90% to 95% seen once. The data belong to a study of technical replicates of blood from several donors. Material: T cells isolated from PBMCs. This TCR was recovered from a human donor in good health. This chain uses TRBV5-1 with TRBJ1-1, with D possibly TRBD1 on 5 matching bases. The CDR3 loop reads CASSLGLQEFQNTEAFF. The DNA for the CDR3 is TGCGCCAGCAGCTTGGGTTTACAGGAGTTTCAGAACACTGAAGCTTTCTTT.